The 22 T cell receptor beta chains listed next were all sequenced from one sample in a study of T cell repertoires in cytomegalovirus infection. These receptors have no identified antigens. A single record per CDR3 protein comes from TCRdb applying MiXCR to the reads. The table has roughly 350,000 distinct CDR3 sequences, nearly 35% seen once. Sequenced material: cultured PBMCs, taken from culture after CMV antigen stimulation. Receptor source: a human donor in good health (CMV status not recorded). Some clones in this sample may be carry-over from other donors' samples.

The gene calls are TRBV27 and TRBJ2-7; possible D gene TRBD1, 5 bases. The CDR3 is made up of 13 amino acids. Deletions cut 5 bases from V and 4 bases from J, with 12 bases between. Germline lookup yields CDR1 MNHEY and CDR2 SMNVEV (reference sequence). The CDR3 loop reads CASSPGSGYEQYF. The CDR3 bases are TGTGCCAGCAGTCCGGGCTCAGGGTACGAGCAGTACTTC.

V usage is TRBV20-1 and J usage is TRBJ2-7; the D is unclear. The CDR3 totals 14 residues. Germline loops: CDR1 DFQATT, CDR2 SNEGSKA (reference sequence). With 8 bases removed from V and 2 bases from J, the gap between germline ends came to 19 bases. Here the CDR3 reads CSPPRGLPPYEQYV. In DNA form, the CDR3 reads TGCAGTCCGCCGAGAGGTCTCCCACCCTACGAGCAGTACGTC.

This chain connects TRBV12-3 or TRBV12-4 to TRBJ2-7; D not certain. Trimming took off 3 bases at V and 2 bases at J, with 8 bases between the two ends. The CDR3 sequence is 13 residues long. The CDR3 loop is CASSFTAPYEQYF. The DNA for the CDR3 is TGTGCCAGCAGTTTTACCGCACCCTACGAGCAGTACTTC.

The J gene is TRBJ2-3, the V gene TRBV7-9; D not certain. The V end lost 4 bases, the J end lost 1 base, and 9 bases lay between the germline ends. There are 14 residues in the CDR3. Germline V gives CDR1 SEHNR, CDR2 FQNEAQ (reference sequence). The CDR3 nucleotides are TGTGCCAGCAGCTCCTTATTCGGCACAGATACGCAGTATTTT. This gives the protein CASSSLFGTDTQYF.

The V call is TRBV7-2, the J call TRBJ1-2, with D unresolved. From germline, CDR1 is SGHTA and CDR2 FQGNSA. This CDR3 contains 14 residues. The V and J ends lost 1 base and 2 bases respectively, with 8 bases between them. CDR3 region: CASSLGNSNYGYTF. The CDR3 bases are TGTGCCAGCAGCTTAGGAAACAGCAACTATGGCTACACCTTC.

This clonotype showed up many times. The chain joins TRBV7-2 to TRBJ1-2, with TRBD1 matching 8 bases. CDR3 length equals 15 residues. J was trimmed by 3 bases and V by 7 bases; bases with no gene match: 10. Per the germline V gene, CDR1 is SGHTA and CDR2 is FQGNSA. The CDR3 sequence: CASTKGPGQDYGYTF. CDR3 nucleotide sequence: TGTGCCAGCACCAAAGGTCCGGGACAGGACTATGGCTACACCTTC.

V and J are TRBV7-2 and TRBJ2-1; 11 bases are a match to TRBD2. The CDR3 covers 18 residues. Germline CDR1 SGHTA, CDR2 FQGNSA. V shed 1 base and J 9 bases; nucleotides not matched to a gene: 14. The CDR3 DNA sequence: TGTGCCAGCAGCTTAGAGTGGGTAGCGGGAGGGCGGGCTGCTGAGCAGTTCTTC. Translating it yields CASSLEWVAGGRAAEQFF. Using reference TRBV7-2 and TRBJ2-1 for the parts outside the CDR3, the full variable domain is GAGVSQSPSNKVTEKGKDVELRCDPISGHTALYWYRQSLGQGLEFLIYFQGNSAPDKSGLPSDRFSAERTGGSVSTLTIQRTQQEDSAVYLCASSLEWVAGGRAAEQFFGPGTRLTVL.

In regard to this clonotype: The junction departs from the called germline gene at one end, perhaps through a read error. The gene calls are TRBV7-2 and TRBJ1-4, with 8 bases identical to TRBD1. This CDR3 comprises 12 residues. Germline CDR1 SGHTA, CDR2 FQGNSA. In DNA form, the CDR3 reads TGTGCCAGCAGCTTAGCAAGACAGGGGATCGGTTTT. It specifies CASSLARQGIGF.

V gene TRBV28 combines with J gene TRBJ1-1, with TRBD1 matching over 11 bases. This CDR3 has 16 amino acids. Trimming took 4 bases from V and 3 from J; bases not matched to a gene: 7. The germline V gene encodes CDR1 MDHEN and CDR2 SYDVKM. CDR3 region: CASSSRAGQGDTEAFF. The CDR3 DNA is TGTGCCAGCAGTTCCAGGGCGGGACAGGGGGACACTGAAGCTTTCTTT.

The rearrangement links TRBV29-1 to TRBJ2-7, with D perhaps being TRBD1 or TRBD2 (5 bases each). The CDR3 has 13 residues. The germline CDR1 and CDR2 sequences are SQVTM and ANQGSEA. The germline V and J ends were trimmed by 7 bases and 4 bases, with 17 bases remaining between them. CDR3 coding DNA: TGCAGCGCTGGGGACGACGGGCCTTACGAGCAGTACTTC. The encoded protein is CSAGDDGPYEQYF.

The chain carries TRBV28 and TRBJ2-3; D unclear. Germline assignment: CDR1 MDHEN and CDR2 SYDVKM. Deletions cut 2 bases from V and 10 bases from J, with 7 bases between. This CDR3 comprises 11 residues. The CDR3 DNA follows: TGTGCCAGCAGTTTAGGAGTGGCGCAGTATTTT. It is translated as CASSLGVAQYF. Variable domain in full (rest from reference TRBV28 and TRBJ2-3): DVKVTQSSRYLVKRTGEKVFLECVQDMDHENMFWYRQDPGLGLRLIYFSYDVKMKEKGDIPEGYSVSREKKERFSLILESASTNQTSMYLCASSLGVAQYFGPGTRLTVL.

CDR3 region: CASSWGETRGEQFF. DNA of the CDR3: TGTGCCAGCAGCTGGGGGGAAACGCGGGGGGAGCAGTTCTTC. This chain uses TRBV5-6 with TRBJ2-1; 7 bases are shared with TRBD2. CDR3 size: 14 residues. Trimming at V came to 3 bases and at J to 10 bases, leaving 10 bases not matched to a gene. Germline assignment: CDR1 SGHDT and CDR2 YYEEEE.

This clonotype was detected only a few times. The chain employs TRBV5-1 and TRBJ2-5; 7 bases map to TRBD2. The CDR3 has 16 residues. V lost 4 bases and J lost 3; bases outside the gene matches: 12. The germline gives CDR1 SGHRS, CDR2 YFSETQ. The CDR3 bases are TGCGCCAGCAGCCGGGTCCCAGCGGGACCTGAAGAGACCCAGTACTTC. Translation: CASSRVPAGPEETQYF.

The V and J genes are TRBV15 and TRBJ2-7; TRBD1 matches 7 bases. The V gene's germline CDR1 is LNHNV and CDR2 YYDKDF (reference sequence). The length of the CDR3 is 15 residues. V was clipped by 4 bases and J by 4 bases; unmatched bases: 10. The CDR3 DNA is TGTGCCACCAGCACAATGCTAGGACAGGAGTACGAGCAGTACGTC. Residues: CATSTMLGQEYEQYV.

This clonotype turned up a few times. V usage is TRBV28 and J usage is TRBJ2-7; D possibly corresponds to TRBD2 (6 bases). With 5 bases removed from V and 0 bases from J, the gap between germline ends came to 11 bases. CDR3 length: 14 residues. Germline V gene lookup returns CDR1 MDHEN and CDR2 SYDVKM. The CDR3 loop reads CASSRRTTSYEQYV. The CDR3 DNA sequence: TGTGCCAGCAGTCGACGGACTACCTCCTACGAGCAGTACGTC.

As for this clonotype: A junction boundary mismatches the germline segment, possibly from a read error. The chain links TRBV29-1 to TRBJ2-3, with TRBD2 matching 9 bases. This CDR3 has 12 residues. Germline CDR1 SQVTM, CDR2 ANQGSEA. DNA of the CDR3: TGCAGGGTTGCGGGGGGGACTGATACGCAGTATTTT. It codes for CRVAGGTDTQYF.

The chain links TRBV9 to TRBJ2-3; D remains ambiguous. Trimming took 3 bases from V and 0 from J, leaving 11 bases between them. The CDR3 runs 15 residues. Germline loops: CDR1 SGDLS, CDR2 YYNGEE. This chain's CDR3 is CASSGTATSTDTQYF. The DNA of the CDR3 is TGTGCCAGCAGCGGGACCGCAACCAGCACAGATACGCAGTATTTT. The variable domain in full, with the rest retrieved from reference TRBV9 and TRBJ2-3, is DSGVTQTPKHLITATGQRVTLRCSPRSGDLSVYWYQQSLDQGLQFLIQYYNGEERAKGNILERFSAQQFPDLHSELNLSSLELGDSALYFCASSGTATSTDTQYFGPGTRLTVL.

The CDR3 protein is CASSYQSYVAPQHF. In DNA, the CDR3 is TGTGCCAGCAGTTACCAGTCTTACGTTGCGCCCCAGCATTTT. The gene calls are TRBV6-2 or TRBV6-3 and TRBJ1-5, with D hard to call. Germline V gene sequence: CDR1 MNHEY, CDR2 SVGEGT. CDR3 size: 14 residues. V was shortened by 2 bases and J by 9 bases, with 14 bases between the two germline ends.

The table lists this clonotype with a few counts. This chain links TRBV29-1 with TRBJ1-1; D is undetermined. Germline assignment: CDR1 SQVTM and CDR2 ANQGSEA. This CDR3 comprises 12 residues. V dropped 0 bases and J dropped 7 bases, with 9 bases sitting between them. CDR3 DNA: TGCAGCGTTGAAGACCGGGGTTTTGAAGCTTTCTTT. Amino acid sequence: CSVEDRGFEAFF.

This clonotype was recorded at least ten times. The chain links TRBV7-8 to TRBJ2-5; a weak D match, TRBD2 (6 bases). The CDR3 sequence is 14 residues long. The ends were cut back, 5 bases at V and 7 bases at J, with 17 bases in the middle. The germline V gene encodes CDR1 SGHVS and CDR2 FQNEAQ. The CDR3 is CASSPREDSGTQYF. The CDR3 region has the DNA TGTGCCAGCAGCCCCAGGGAGGACTCAGGGACCCAGTACTTC. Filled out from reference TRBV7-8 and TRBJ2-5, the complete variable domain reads GAGVSQSPRYKVAKRGQDVALRCDPISGHVSLFWYQQALGQGPEFLTYFQNEAQLDKSGLPSDRFFAERPEGSVSTLKIQRTQQEDSAVYLCASSPREDSGTQYFGPGTRLLVL.

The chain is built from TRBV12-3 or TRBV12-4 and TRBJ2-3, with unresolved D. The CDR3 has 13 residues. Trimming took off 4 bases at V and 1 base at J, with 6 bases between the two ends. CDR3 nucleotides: TGTGCCAGCAGTTCCCGGGGCACAGATACGCAGTATTTT. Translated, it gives CASSSRGTDTQYF.

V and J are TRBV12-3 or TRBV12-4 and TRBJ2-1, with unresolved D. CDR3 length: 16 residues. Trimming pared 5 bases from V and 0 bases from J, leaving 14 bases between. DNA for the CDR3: TGTGCCAGCAGTCCCCCTTGGCGGACCTCCTACAATGAGCAGTTCTTC. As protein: CASSPPWRTSYNEQFF.